Sequencing of this TCR beta chain was carried out in a study of early T cells in non-severe SARS-CoV-2 infection. Background on the study: With bulk RNA from unsorted whole blood as input, sequencing yielded unpaired chains.

MiXCR, applied by TCRdb to the 5' RACE reads, yields one record per CDR3 protein. Seen here are 25,000 to 35,000 distinct CDR3 sequences, approximately 5.4% observed once, and the top ten hold about 6.4%. Germline CDR1 is LGHNA and CDR2 is YNFKEQ. This CDR3 region has 17 residues. V lost 0 bases to trimming and J lost 0 bases; unmatched junction nucleotides: 6. This chain uses TRBV4-2 with TRBJ2-7; 9 positions match TRBD1. The receptor's source is an adult who was a healthcare worker with PCR-confirmed SARS-CoV-2 infection or an uninfected control (not recorded which). Sequencing was done on a sample of whole blood. The CDR3 DNA reads TGTGCCAGCAGCCAAGATGGAGGGACAGGGTCCTCCTACGAGCAGTACTTC. It encodes CASSQDGGTGSSYEQYF.